This is a list of T cell receptor beta chains from one sample in a study of shared clonotypes between healthy human individuals. Data came from immunoSEQ multiplex PCR; TCRdb stores just in-frame clones and leaves some out. The sample yields roughly 2.1 million clones, 85% to 95% seen once. The specimen was naive CD8+ T cells from PBMCs. These receptors were obtained from a man younger than 35 in good health. Some clones in this sample may be carry-over from other donors' samples. The CDR3 runs from the conserved cysteine through the conserved F or W. Each record gives: J gene, V gene, D gene, clone size, CDR3 DNA, CDR3 protein. D genes are given only for firm matches. Size is omitted from some rows. Given values are once, few, many or a class for expanded clones.

J: TRBJ1-2; V: TRBV6-5; D: -; size: -; DNA: TGTGCCAGCAGTTACGGGGAGGGGGATAGTGGCTACACCTTC; CDR3: CASSYGEGDSGYTF
J: TRBJ1-2; V: TRBV6-5; D: -; size: -; DNA: TGTGCCAGCAGGGGGTCGACATCGGGCTACACCTTC; CDR3: CASRGSTSGYTF
J: TRBJ2-1; V: TRBV10-2; D: -; size: once; DNA: TGCGCCAGCAGTGAGGGGCCACGCGGGAATGAGCAGTTCTTC; CDR3: CASSEGPRGNEQFF
J: TRBJ2-3; V: TRBV13; D: TRBD2; size: -; DNA: TGTGCCAGCAGCCGGACTAGCGAGGAGGTGGAAACAGATACGCAGTATTTT; CDR3: CASSRTSEEVETDTQYF
J: TRBJ2-7; V: TRBV6-1; D: TRBD2; size: -; DNA: TGTGCCAGCAGTGAGGAAAGCGGACTAGCGGGAGGCTACGAGCAGTACTTC; CDR3: CASSEESGLAGGYEQYF
J: TRBJ2-7; V: TRBV30; D: -; size: -; DNA: TGTGCCTGGAGTGTACACTTCTACGAGCAGTACTTC; CDR3: CAWSVHFYEQYF
J: TRBJ1-3; V: TRBV29-1; D: -; size: -; DNA: TGCAGCGTTGCGGCAACCGGGAACACCATATATTTT; CDR3: CSVAATGNTIYF
J: TRBJ2-7; V: TRBV11-2; D: TRBD1; size: -; DNA: TGTGCCAGCAGCCCCCGGGCCGGGACAGGGTTTACCTACGAGCAGTACTTC; CDR3: CASSPRAGTGFTYEQYF
J: TRBJ2-7; V: TRBV9; D: -; size: -; DNA: TGTGCCAGCAGCGTAGATGGGGGCGAGCAGTACTTC; CDR3: CASSVDGGEQYF
J: TRBJ2-7; V: TRBV5-1; D: -; size: -; DNA: TGCGCCAGCAGCTTGGATGTCAACGAGCAGTACTTC; CDR3: CASSLDVNEQYF
J: TRBJ2-7; V: TRBV7-2; D: -; size: -; DNA: TGTGCCAGCAGCTTATGGGAACCCCCCTACGAGCAGTACTTC; CDR3: CASSLWEPPYEQYF
J: TRBJ2-1; V: TRBV2; D: -; size: -; DNA: TGTGCCAGCACGGGTACCACCGACTACAATGAGCAGTTCTTC; CDR3: CASTGTTDYNEQFF
J: TRBJ1-5; V: TRBV6-4; D: TRBD1; size: -; DNA: TGTGCCAGTCTTAGTAGGACAGGGGAAAATCAGCCCCAGCATTTT; CDR3: CASLSRTGENQPQHF
J: TRBJ2-1; V: TRBV28; D: TRBD1; size: -; DNA: TGTGCCAGCAGTTTTCGGCAGGGGGCTGATGAGCAGTTCTTC; CDR3: CASSFRQGADEQFF
J: TRBJ2-5; V: TRBV5-5; D: TRBD1; size: -; DNA: TGTGCCAGCAGCTTGGTAGACAGGGGACGGGAGACCCAGTACTTC; CDR3: CASSLVDRGRETQYF
J: TRBJ1-2; V: TRBV6-1; D: -; size: -; DNA: TGTGCCAGCAGTGGTCATTATGGCTACACCTTC; CDR3: CASSGHYGYTF
J: TRBJ2-1; V: TRBV6-1; D: TRBD2; size: -; DNA: TGTGCCAGCAGTGAACGACTAGCGGACGTCTACAATGAGCAGTTCTTC; CDR3: CASSERLADVYNEQFF
J: TRBJ1-1; V: TRBV12-2; D: -; size: -; DNA: TGTGCAAGTCGCTTAGTTGAGATGAACACTGAAGCTTTCTTT; CDR3: CASRLVEMNTEAFF
J: TRBJ1-3; V: TRBV4-1; D: -; size: -; DNA: TGCGCCAGCAGCCAAAGGTTACAGGGACTGGGCGACACCATATATTTT; CDR3: CASSQRLQGLGDTIYF
J: TRBJ2-3; V: TRBV10-3; D: -; size: once; DNA: TGTGCCATCACTAACTCCGGGAGCAGCACAGATACGCAGTATTTT; CDR3: CAITNSGSSTDTQYF
J: TRBJ2-7; V: TRBV7-9; D: -; size: -; DNA: TGTGCCAGCAGCTTAGAACGGTCTTTCGAGCAGTACTTC; CDR3: CASSLERSFEQYF
J: TRBJ2-7; V: TRBV27; D: -; size: -; DNA: TGTGCCAGCAGTTTATTTGGCGGGCTAGCCTACGAGCAGTACTTC; CDR3: CASSLFGGLAYEQYF
J: TRBJ2-7; V: TRBV7-9; D: -; size: -; DNA: TGTGCCAGCACCTGGGGGCAGGGAAGGCACGAGCAGTACTTC; CDR3: CASTWGQGRHEQYF
J: TRBJ2-7; V: TRBV7-9; D: -; size: -; DNA: TGTGCCATCCAGACCGAAATTCAACTGTCCGAGCAGTACTTC; CDR3: CAIQTEIQLSEQYF
J: TRBJ2-1; V: TRBV9; D: TRBD2; size: -; DNA: TGTGCCAGCAGCCCCCCCGGCGCTAGCGGTAATGAGCAGTTCTTC; CDR3: CASSPPGASGNEQFF
J: TRBJ2-2; V: TRBV29-1; D: -; size: -; DNA: TGCAGCGTTAGGGACGCCGGGGAGCTGTTTTTT; CDR3: CSVRDAGELFF
J: TRBJ2-2; V: TRBV28; D: TRBD1; size: -; DNA: TGTGCCAGCAGTTACCCGAGGGACAGGCCGACCGGGGAGCTGTTTTTT; CDR3: CASSYPRDRPTGELFF
J: TRBJ2-7; V: TRBV5-6; D: TRBD2; size: -; DNA: TGTGCCAGCAGCTTTGGACTAGCGGGAAGCGAGCAGTACTTC; CDR3: CASSFGLAGSEQYF
J: TRBJ1-3; V: TRBV9; D: TRBD1; size: -; DNA: TGTGCCAGCAGCGAATCAGGGGGAACTGGAAACACCATATATTTT; CDR3: CASSESGGTGNTIYF
J: TRBJ2-1; V: TRBV11-3; D: -; size: -; DNA: TGTGCCAGCAGCACCCGCCAGGGGGGGGCCAATGAGCAGTTCTTC; CDR3: CASSTRQGGANEQFF
J: TRBJ2-7; V: TRBV7-6; D: -; size: -; DNA: TGTGCCAGCAGCTCGGTCAGCAATGGGCTCGAGCAGTACTTC; CDR3: CASSSVSNGLEQYF
J: TRBJ1-4; V: TRBV15; D: -; size: -; DNA: TGTGCCACCAGTGGGAGGAGAGCAAATGAAAAACTGTTTTTT; CDR3: CATSGRRANEKLFF
J: TRBJ2-7; V: TRBV7-8; D: TRBD1; size: -; DNA: TGTGCCAGCAGCTTATTCGGGACAGGGGGAACCTACGAGCAGTACTTC; CDR3: CASSLFGTGGTYEQYF